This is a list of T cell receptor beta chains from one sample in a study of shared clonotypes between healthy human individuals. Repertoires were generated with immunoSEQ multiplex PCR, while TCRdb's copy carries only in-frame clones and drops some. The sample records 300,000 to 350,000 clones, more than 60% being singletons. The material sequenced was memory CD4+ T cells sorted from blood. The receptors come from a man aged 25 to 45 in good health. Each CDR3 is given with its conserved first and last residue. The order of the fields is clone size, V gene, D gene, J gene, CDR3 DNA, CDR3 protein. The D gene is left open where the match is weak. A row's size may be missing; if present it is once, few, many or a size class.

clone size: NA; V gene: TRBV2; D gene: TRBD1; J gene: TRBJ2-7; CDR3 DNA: TGTGCCAGCAGAGGGGACAGGGCACGAAAGATGATCTACGAGCAGTACTTC; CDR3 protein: CASRGDRARKMIYEQYF
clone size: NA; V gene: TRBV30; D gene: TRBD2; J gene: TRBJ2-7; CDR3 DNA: TGTGCCTGGAGTGTACGGGGACTAGGCGAGCAGTACTTC; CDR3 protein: CAWSVRGLGEQYF
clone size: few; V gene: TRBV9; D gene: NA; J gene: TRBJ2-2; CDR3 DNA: TGTGCCAGCACCGAAGGGGCCTGGCAGAACACCGGGGAGCTGTTTTTT; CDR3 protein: CASTEGAWQNTGELFF
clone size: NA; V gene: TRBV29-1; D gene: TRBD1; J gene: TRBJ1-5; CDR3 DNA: TGCAGCGTTGATGCCGACAGGGGGTGCCATAGCAATCAGCCCCAGCATTTT; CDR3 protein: CSVDADRGCHSNQPQHF
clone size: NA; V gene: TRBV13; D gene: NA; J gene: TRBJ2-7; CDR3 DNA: TGTGCCAGCAGCTTACCGGCAGAGGACAACTACGAGCAGTACTTC; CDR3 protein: CASSLPAEDNYEQYF
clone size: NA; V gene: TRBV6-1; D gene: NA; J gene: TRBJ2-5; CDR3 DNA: TGTGCCAGCAGTGAGCCTGGTATCTCGGAGACCCAGTACTTC; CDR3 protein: CASSEPGISETQYF
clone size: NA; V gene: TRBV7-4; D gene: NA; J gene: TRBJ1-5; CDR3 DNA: TGTGCCAGCAGCTTCGGGCTCGGGCGCAATCAGCCCCAGCATTTT; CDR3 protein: CASSFGLGRNQPQHF
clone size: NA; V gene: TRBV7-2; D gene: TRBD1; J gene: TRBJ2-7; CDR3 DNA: TGTGCCAGCAGCTTAACTGGGACAGGGACGATGGGCGAGCAGTACTTC; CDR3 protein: CASSLTGTGTMGEQYF
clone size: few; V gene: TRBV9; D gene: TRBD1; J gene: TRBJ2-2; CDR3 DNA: TGTGCCAGCAGCGTAGGCCCCCTCACAGGGGGCTTCACCGGGGAGCTGTTTTTT; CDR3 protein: CASSVGPLTGGFTGELFF
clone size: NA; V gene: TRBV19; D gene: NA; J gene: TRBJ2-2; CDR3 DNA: TGTGCCAGTAGTATTGGCGGTTTACCCGGGGAGCTGTTTTTT; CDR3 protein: CASSIGGLPGELFF
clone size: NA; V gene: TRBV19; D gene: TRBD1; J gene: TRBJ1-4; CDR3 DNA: TGTGCCAGTAGTTTCCTACCCGGGACAGGGCCTGTAAAACTGTTTTTT; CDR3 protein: CASSFLPGTGPVKLFF
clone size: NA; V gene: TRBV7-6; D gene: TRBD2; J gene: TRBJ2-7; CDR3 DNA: TGTGCCAGCAGCTTAGCGGTTAGCGGGAGTACGTACGAGCAGTACTTC; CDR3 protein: CASSLAVSGSTYEQYF
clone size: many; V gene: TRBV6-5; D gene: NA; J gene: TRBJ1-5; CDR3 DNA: TGTGCCAGCACCACAGGGTTGGGAGATCAGCCCCAGCATTTT; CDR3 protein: CASTTGLGDQPQHF
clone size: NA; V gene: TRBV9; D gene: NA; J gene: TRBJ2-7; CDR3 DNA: TGTGCCAGCAGCATCCGAGCAGGCTCAGATACCTACGAGCAGTACTTC; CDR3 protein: CASSIRAGSDTYEQYF
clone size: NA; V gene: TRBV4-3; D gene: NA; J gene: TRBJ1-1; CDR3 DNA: TGCGCCAGCAGCCAAGGAACTAAGAACACTGAAGCTTTCTTT; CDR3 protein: CASSQGTKNTEAFF
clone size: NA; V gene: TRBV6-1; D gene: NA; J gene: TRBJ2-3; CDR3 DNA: TGTGCCAGCACCAAGGCAGATACGCAGTATTTT; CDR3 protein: CASTKADTQYF
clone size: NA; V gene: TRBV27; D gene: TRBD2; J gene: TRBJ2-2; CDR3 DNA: TGTGCCAGCAGTTTATCTTTAGCGGGAGATACCGGGGAGCTGTTTTTT; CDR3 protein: CASSLSLAGDTGELFF
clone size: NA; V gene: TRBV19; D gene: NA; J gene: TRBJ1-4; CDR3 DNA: TGTGCCAGTTCCGAACAGGTTAAACTGTTTTTT; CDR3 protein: CASSEQVKLFF
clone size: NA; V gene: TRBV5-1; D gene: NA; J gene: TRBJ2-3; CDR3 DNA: TGCGCCAGCAGCTCTAATCCCTTCACAGGGAAAGATACGCAGTATTTT; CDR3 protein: CASSSNPFTGKDTQYF
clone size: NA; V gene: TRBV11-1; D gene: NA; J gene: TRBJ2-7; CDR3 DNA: TGTGCCAGCAGCTTAGCCGCACCCTACGAGCAGTACTTC; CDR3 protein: CASSLAAPYEQYF
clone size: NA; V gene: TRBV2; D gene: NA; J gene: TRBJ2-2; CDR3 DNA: TGTGCCAGCAGTGATAGGCGACCAGGGGAGCTGTTTTTT; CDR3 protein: CASSDRRPGELFF
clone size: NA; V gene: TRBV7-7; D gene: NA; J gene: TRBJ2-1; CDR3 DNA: TGTGCTAGCAGCTTAGGAAACGCCAACAATGAGCAGTTCTTC; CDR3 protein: CASSLGNANNEQFF
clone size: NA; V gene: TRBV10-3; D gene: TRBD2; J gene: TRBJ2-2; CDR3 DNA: TGTGCCACTCACGGGACTAGCGGGAGAGGTAACACCGGGGAGCTGTTTTTT; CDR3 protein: CATHGTSGRGNTGELFF
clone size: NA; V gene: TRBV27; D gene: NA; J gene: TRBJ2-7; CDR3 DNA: TGTGCCAGCAGTTCGAAAAGACCCGATCGGGCCTACGAGCAGTACTTC; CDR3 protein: CASSSKRPDRAYEQYF
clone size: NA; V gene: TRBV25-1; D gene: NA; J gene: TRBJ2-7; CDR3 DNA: TGTGCCAGCAGTGATATATTAGGAGAGCAGTACTTC; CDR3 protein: CASSDILGEQYF
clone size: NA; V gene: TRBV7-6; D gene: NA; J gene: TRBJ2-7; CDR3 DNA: TGTGCCAGCAGCTTAGGTCCGCCTAGCCAAGAGCAGTACTTC; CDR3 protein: CASSLGPPSQEQYF
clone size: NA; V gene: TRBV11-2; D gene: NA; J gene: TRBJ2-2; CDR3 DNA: TGTGCCAGCAGCCTGGGAAACTTCGCGAACACCGGGGAGCTGTTTTTT; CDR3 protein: CASSLGNFANTGELFF
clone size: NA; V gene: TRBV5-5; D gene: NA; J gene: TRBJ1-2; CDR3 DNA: TGTGCCAGCAGCTTGCAGGGATCGGACTATGGCTACACCTTC; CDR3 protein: CASSLQGSDYGYTF
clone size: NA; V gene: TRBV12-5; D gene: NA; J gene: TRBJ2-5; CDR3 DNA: TGTGCTAGTGGTTTGATAGGGGTCGAGACCCAGTACTTC; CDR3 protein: CASGLIGVETQYF
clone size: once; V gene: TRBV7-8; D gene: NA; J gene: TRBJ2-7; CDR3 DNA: TGTGCCAGCAGCTTAGCCCGGTTCTACGAGCAGTACTTC; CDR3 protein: CASSLARFYEQYF
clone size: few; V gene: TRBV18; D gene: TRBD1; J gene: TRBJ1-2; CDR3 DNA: TGTGCCAGCTCACCTGACAGGGGGGACTATGGCTACACCTTC; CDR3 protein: CASSPDRGDYGYTF
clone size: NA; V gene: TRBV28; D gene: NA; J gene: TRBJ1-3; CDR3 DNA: TGTGCCAGCAGTCTCAGGGCGAACACCATATATTTT; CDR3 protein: CASSLRANTIYF
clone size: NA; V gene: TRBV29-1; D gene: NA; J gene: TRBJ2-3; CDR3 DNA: TGCAGCGCCCTTGGCGGGCGCCACACAGATACGCAGTATTTT; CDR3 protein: CSALGGRHTDTQYF
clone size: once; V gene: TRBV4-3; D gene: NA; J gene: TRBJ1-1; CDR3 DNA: TGCGCCAGCAGCCATGTCTCCGGGCTAAACACTGAAGCTTTCTTT; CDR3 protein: CASSHVSGLNTEAFF
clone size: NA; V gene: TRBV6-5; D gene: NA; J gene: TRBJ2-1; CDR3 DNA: TGTGCCAGCAGTTACAAGCGATCCAATGAGCAGTTCTTC; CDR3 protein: CASSYKRSNEQFF
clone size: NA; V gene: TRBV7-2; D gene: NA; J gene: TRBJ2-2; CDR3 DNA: TGTGCCAGCAGCTTATATCGCCAGGGTTTCGGGACCGGGGAGCTGTTTTTT; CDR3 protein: CASSLYRQGFGTGELFF
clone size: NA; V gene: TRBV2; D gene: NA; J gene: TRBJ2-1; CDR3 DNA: TGTGCCAGCAGCGTAACTAGCTACAATGAGCAGTTCTTC; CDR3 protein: CASSVTSYNEQFF
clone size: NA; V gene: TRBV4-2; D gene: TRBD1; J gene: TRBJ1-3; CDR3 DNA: TGTGCCAGCAGCCAAGTTGGACAGGCCTCTGGAAACACCATATATTTT; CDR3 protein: CASSQVGQASGNTIYF
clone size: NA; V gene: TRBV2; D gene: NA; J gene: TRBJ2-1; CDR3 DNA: TGTGCCAGCGTAACCTACAGGGCGGCCTACAATGAGCAGTTCTTC; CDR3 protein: CASVTYRAAYNEQFF
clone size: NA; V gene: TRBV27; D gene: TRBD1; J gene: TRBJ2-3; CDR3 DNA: TGTGCCAGCAGTCATAGATACCGGGACAGGGGTGATACGCAGTATTTT; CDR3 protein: CASSHRYRDRGDTQYF
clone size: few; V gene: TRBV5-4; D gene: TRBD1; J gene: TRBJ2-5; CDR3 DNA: TGTGCCAGCAGCCCTCCGGGACAGGGTAAAACCCAGTACTTC; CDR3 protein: CASSPPGQGKTQYF
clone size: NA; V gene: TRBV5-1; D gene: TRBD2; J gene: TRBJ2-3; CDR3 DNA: TGCGCCAGCAGCTTGGAGCCTAGCGGGACCGCAGATACGCAGTATTTT; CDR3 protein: CASSLEPSGTADTQYF
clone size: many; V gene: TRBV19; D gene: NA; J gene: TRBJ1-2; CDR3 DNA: TGTGCCAGTAGTCTCGCCGGACCTAGTGGGCATGGCTACACCTTC; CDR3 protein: CASSLAGPSGHGYTF
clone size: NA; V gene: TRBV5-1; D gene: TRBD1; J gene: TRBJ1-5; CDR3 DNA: TGCGCCAGCAGCCCGGGGACAGGGCATGCATTCGGCAATCAGCCCCAGCATTTT; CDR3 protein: CASSPGTGHAFGNQPQHF
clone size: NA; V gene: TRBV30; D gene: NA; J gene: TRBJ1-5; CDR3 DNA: TGTGCCTGGAGTGACAGGGGCAATCAGCCCCAGCATTTT; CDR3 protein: CAWSDRGNQPQHF
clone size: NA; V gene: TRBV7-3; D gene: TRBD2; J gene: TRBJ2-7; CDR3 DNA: TGTGCCAGCAGCCCGGGGGGGACTTCCTCCTACGAGCAGTACTTC; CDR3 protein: CASSPGGTSSYEQYF
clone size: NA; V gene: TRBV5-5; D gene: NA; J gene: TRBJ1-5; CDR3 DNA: TGTGCCAGCAGCTTGTACAGCAATCAGCCCCAGCATTTT; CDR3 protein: CASSLYSNQPQHF
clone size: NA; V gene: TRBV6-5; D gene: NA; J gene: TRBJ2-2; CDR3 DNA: TGTGCCAGCAGACGGGGTGGCGGGGAGCTGTTTTTT; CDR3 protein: CASRRGGGELFF
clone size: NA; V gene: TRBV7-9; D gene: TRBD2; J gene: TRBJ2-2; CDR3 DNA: TGTGCCAGCAGCTTGGCTAGCGGGAGAACCGGGGAGCTGTTTTTT; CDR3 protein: CASSLASGRTGELFF
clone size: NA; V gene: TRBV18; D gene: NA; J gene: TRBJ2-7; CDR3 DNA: TGTGCCAGCTCACCCCCCATTCTGGGGGGAGAGCAGTACTTC; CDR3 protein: CASSPPILGGEQYF
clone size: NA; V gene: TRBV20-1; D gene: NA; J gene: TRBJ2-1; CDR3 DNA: TGCAGTGCTTTTACTCGTGAGCAGTTCTTC; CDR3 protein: CSAFTREQFF
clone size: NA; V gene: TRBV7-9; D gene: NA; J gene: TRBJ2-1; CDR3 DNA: TGTGCCAGCAGCTTAGGGTCGGGAGACTTCGATGAGCAGTTCTTC; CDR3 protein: CASSLGSGDFDEQFF
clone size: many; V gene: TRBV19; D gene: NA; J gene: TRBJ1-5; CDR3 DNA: TGTGCCAGTAGTATATCCCTTTATCAGCCCCAGCATTTT; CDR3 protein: CASSISLYQPQHF
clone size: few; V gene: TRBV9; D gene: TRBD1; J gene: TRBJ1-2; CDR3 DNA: TGTGCCAGCAGCTCCCGGACAGGGCCTCTCCGTGGCTACACCTTC; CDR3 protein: CASSSRTGPLRGYTF
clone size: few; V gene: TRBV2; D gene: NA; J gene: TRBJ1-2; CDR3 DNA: TGTGCCAGCAGTGATTTAAGGGGCCCGTCTGGCTACACCTTC; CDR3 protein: CASSDLRGPSGYTF
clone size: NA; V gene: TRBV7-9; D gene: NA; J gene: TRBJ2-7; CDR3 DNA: TGTGCCAGCAGCCCCGCAGCGGATAACAACGAGCAGTACTTC; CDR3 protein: CASSPAADNNEQYF
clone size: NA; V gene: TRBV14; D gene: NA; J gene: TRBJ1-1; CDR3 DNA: TGTGCCAGCAGCGCGACAGTAGAGGCTTTCTTT; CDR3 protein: CASSATVEAFF